The entry below gives a single T cell receptor (beta chain) sequence along with its context. Antigen specificity is unknown. CDR3 size: 14 residues. Germline CDR1 and CDR2: SNHLY and FYNNEI. The sample is drawn from a study of CXCR3-negative and CXCR3-positive naive CD8 T cells. Across the study: The total count of TRB reads reached about 135 million, and each library contributed about 1.5 +/- 0.3 million.

General study findings and limits: TRB CDR3 hydrophobicity was greater in CXCR3-positive naive cells than in CXCR3-negative naive cells. Diversity ran similarly high across both naive subsets but far lower in memory CD8+ cells.

The authors prepared UMI-labeled TRB cDNA libraries by 5' RACE. Reanalyzing the 5' RACE reads, TCRdb keeps one entry per CDR3 protein, without DNA. Its table lists 8,200 or so distinct CDR3 sequences. The rearrangement links TRBV2 to TRBJ2-3; TCRdb selects TRBD1, and the lack of DNA leaves this call unchecked. Sequenced: naive CXCR3+ CD8+ T cells from blood. Subset: CD45RO-CCR7+CD27+CD95- naive CD8+ T cells expressing CXCR3 (TNR3+). This TCR was recovered from a human donor in good health. Some clones in this sample may be carry-over from other donors' samples. The CDR3 spells CASTPSRPMDTQYF.